This T cell receptor beta chain was documented in a study of monozygotic twins with inflammatory bowel disease. The CDR3 totals 15 residues. CDR1 and CDR2 from the germline V gene are SGHDN and FVKESK. TCRdb reprocessed the 5' RACE reads and reports one entry per CDR3 protein, with no DNA. With approximately 400,000 distinct CDR3 sequences in the sample, the ten largest clones hold under 3%. As for this clonotype: Its antigen is undetermined.

Study results and caveats: Other individuals had fewer clonotypes in common with IBD patients than with healthy twins, especially with disease activity.

The chain carries TRBV14 and TRBJ1-6; checking the TCRdb D call of TRBD1 is not possible without DNA. The sequence was collected from a human donor with ulcerative colitis or Crohn's disease, or a healthy co-twin of an affected twin (not recorded which). The sequencing input was blood. CDR3 sequence reads: CASSLGGQGNSPLHF.